This record covers a single TCR beta chain. Antigen specificity is unknown. This entry comes from a study of T cell responses to AZD1222 COVID-19 vaccine. Whole-study results and caveats: Repertoire sampling occurred only after the peak T cell response. Spike was spanned by vaccine-associated CD4 TCRs, which were dominant at 160-218 and 743-854.

The repertoire was sequenced with immunoSEQ multiplex PCR; TCRdb's copy has only in-frame clones and lacks some. The table records about 170,000 clones, 87% of them present only once. Source: peripheral blood, taken on day 0 of AZD1222 vaccination. This sequence was found in an adult in good health.

The CDR3 DNA reads as TGTGCCAGCAGCTTAAATCGGGGTCCAAGCGAAAAACTGTTTTTT. This gives the protein CASSLNRGPSEKLFF. The chain recombines TRBV7-8 with TRBJ1-4; D is unclear. The V end lost 2 bases, the J end lost 8 bases, and 15 bases lay between the germline ends. There are 15 residues in the CDR3. Germline assignment: CDR1 SGHVS and CDR2 FQNEAQ.